The 4 T cell receptor beta chains listed next were all sequenced from one sample in a study of CD8 T cells in ankylosing spondylitis. TCRdb re-derived calls from the 5' RACE reads in MiXCR, one entry per CDR3 protein. The sample has fewer than 250,000 distinct CDR3 sequences, around 32% seen once. The specimen sequenced was blood, either unsorted or a sorted T cell fraction (not recorded which). These receptors all come from a male donor with ankylosing spondylitis or in good health (not recorded which).

The V and J genes are TRBV7-2 and TRBJ2-7; 11 nucleotides line up with TRBD2. The CDR3 is made up of 15 amino acids. The germline gives CDR1 SGHTA, CDR2 FQGNSA. Germline trimming cut 0 bases from V and 3 bases from J; bases unmatched to any gene: 1. The CDR3 sequence: CASSLATSGDYEQYF. The DNA for the CDR3 is TGTGCCAGCAGCTTAGCGACTAGCGGGGACTACGAGCAGTACTTC.

This clonotype showed up just once. V usage is TRBV2 and J usage is TRBJ2-3; 9 bases are a match to TRBD2. CDR1 is SNHLY and CDR2 is FYNNEI in the germline V gene. The trim removed 6 bases at V and 5 bases at J, leaving 9 bases unmatched. The CDR3 loop spans 15 amino acids. This CDR3 is CASSIGGGAIDTQYF. The CDR3 DNA is TGTGCCAGCAGCATCGGCGGGGGGGCCATAGATACGCAGTATTTT.

The chain recombines TRBV29-1 with TRBJ2-5; D remains unclear. The CDR3 contains 11 residues. Germline CDR1 and CDR2: SQVTM and ANQGSEA. V lost 7 bases and J 1 base, leaving 7 bases between the germline ends. The CDR3 DNA follows: TGCAGCGAATCCATCCAAGAGACCCAGTACTTC. Its protein product is CSESIQETQYF.

The chain couples TRBV29-1 to TRBJ2-3, with 12 bases aligning to TRBD2. After removal of 2 bases from V and 10 bases from J, the junction contained 10 bases not matched to a gene. The CDR3 spans 15 residues. Per germline, CDR1 SQVTM and CDR2 ANQGSEA. In nucleotides, the CDR3 is TGCAGCGTTGAAACTAGCGGGGGGACTACAGGTGCGCAGTATTTT. It encodes CSVETSGGTTGAQYF.